The 16 T cell receptor beta chains listed next were all sequenced from one sample in a study of OX40 agonist ivuxolimab in advanced cancers. Clones were read by immunoSEQ multiplex PCR, and TCRdb kept only the in-frame ones, dropping some. The table has around 56,000 clones, over 75% seen once. The source was CD4+ or CD8+ T cells sorted from blood, collected in a trial of the OX40 agonist ivuxolimab. These receptors were taken from an adult with an advanced solid tumor such as melanoma, head and neck, liver or kidney cancer.

The J gene is TRBJ2-5, the V gene TRBV5-1; D is perhaps TRBD1 (5 bases). Trimming left V 4 bases short and J 4 bases short, with 17 bases between. The CDR3 contains 15 residues. The V gene's germline CDR1 is SGHRS and CDR2 YFSETQ. The chain's CDR3 is CASSPTFRGGETQYF. The CDR3 DNA is TGCGCCAGCAGCCCGACCTTTAGGGGTGGAGAGACCCAGTACTTC.

V gene TRBV19 combines with J gene TRBJ2-3; 11 nucleotides line up with TRBD1. CDR3 length: 14 residues. After removal of 11 bases from V and 2 bases from J, the junction contained 6 bases not matched to a gene. Germline CDR1 LNHDA, CDR2 SQIVND (reference sequence). The CDR3 DNA sequence: TGTGCCTCCCGCGGACAGGGGGCCACAGATACGCAGTATTTT. Encoded protein: CASRGQGATDTQYF.

This clone has only one observation. J is TRBJ2-5 and V is TRBV29-1, with 8 bases that match TRBD1. The CDR3 spans 12 residues. Germline values: CDR1 SQVTM, CDR2 ANQGSEA. V was pared by 6 bases and J by 5 bases, with 5 bases of the junction left unmatched. CDR3 region: CSVGQGRETQYF. In nucleotides, the CDR3 is TGCAGCGTCGGACAGGGAAGGGAGACCCAGTACTTC.

This sequence joins TRBV11-2 and TRBJ2-5, with a possible D match to TRBD1 (5 bases). CDR3 length equals 14 residues. Germline CDR1 and CDR2: SGHAT and FQNNGV. Trimming removed 1 base from V and 4 bases from J, with 10 bases in between. CDR3 bases: TGTGCCAGCAGCTTAGGTTCGCAGGGAGAGACCCAGTACTTC. This encodes CASSLGSQGETQYF.

The chain joins TRBV7-3 to TRBJ2-7; 11 bases line up with TRBD1. The CDR3 sequence is 15 residues long. The ends lost 3 bases at V and 1 base at J; junction bases unmatched: 2. In germline, CDR1 is SGHTA, CDR2 FQGTGA. CDR3 bases: TGTGCCAGCAGCTTCCGGGACAGGGGGTCCTACGAGCAGTACTTC. It codes for CASSFRDRGSYEQYF.

The J gene is TRBJ2-3, the V gene TRBV9; weak D call: TRBD1 (5 bases). CDR1 is SGDLS, CDR2 YYNGEE, per germline. This CDR3 contains 15 residues. V gave up 4 bases and J gave up 0 bases, with 12 bases separating them. CDR3 in amino acids: CASSSTGYSTDTQYF. Written as DNA, the CDR3 is TGTGCCAGCAGCTCTACAGGCTACAGCACAGATACGCAGTATTTT.

The chain employs TRBV23-1 and TRBJ2-6; D unclear. Being an ORF, TRBV23-1 has a function that is uncertain. This CDR3 contains 17 residues. V gave up 3 bases and J gave up 0 bases, with 12 bases separating them. This chain's CDR3 is CASSQKPWGSGANVLTF. The CDR3 nucleotides read TGCGCCAGCAGTCAGAAACCATGGGGCTCTGGGGCCAACGTCCTGACTTTC.

This clone was counted a few times. The rearrangement joins TRBV6-5 to TRBJ1-2, with 10 bases that match TRBD1. Trimming took 5 bases from V and 2 from J; bases not matched to a gene: 5. Germline CDR1 and CDR2: MNHEY and SVGAGI. The CDR3 contains 15 residues. DNA for the CDR3: TGTGCCAGCAGTGGGGACAGGGGCCTCAACTATGGCTACACCTTC. Protein sequence: CASSGDRGLNYGYTF.

The chain recombines TRBV29-1 with TRBJ1-1, with D maybe TRBD1 (5 bases). This CDR3 is built from 16 residues. The germline V and J ends were trimmed by 6 bases and 3 bases, with 23 bases remaining between them. CDR1 and CDR2 from the germline V gene are SQVTM and ANQGSEA. The CDR3 DNA reads as TGCAGCGTGCCCGGGACGGGAAACCTCTGGGACACTGAAGCTTTCTTT. Translating gives CSVPGTGNLWDTEAFF.

The chain links TRBV9 to TRBJ1-1; D is possibly TRBD1 (6 bases). Germline V gene lookup returns CDR1 SGDLS and CDR2 YYNGEE. V was pared by 3 bases and J by 4 bases, with 13 bases between. There are 14 residues in the CDR3. This CDR3 is CASSAGGAGTEAFF. For the CDR3, the DNA is TGTGCCAGCAGCGCCGGGGGCGCCGGCACTGAAGCTTTCTTT. The full variable domain, rest sourced from reference TRBV9 and TRBJ1-1, is DSGVTQTPKHLITATGQRVTLRCSPRSGDLSVYWYQQSLDQGLQFLIQYYNGEERAKGNILERFSAQQFPDLHSELNLSSLELGDSALYFCASSAGGAGTEAFFGQGTRLTVV.

The chain joins TRBV4-1 to TRBJ1-5; D is unresolved. The CDR3 extends over 14 amino acids. Germline loops: CDR1 MGHRA, CDR2 YSYEKL. V dropped 4 bases and J dropped 3 bases, with 10 bases sitting between them. This chain's CDR3 is CASSPRELNQPQHF. DNA of the CDR3: TGCGCCAGCAGCCCCCGGGAGCTCAATCAGCCCCAGCATTTT.

The chain couples TRBV6-1 to TRBJ2-7, with D unresolved. The CDR3 loop spans 13 amino acids. Germline-derived CDR1 and CDR2 are MNHNS and SASEGT. Deletions cut 3 bases from V and 3 bases from J, with 9 bases between. The CDR3 here is CASSDLVNYEQYF. As DNA, the CDR3 is TGTGCCAGCAGTGACTTGGTGAACTACGAGCAGTACTTC.

The chain employs TRBV5-4 and TRBJ1-4, with D unclear. Deletions cut 2 bases from V and 5 bases from J, with 10 bases between. The CDR3 consists of 14 residues. Germline V gene lookup returns CDR1 SGHNT and CDR2 YYREEE (reference sequence). The CDR3 spells CASSFGPPNEKLFF. CDR3 DNA: TGTGCCAGCAGCTTCGGTCCCCCGAATGAAAAACTGTTTTTT.

The V and J genes are TRBV9 and TRBJ1-2, with 8 bases fitting TRBD1. This CDR3 contains 17 residues. The V and J ends lost 0 bases and 8 bases, in that order; junction bases with no gene match: 15. Per germline, CDR1 SGDLS and CDR2 YYNGEE. CDR3 region: CASSVDAGTGGGLGYTF. The CDR3 nucleotides read TGTGCCAGCAGCGTAGACGCCGGAACAGGGGGGGGCCTGGGCTACACCTTC.

The chain is built from TRBV18 and TRBJ2-2; 9 bases agree with TRBD1. Germline values: CDR1 KGHSH, CDR2 LQKENI. CDR3 length: 14 amino acids. J was trimmed by 14 bases and V by 2 bases; bases with no gene match: 9. In DNA form, the CDR3 reads TGTGCCAGCTCACCAAGTTCGGACAGGGGACGTCTGTTTTTT. Translated: CASSPSSDRGRLFF.

This rearrangement joins TRBV6-1 to TRBJ2-1; the D gene is possibly TRBD1 (6 bases). V was clipped by 4 bases and J by 2 bases, with 12 bases between them. CDR1 is MNHNS and CDR2 is SASEGT in the germline V gene. This CDR3 is built from 15 residues. The CDR3 region has the DNA TGTGCCAGCAGTGTGAGGGGGATTGCCTACAATGAGCAGTTCTTC. It is translated as CASSVRGIAYNEQFF.